Below, 10 T cell receptor beta chains from the same sample are listed, as sequenced in a study of blood T cell repertoires in COVID-19. Measured with immunoSEQ multiplex PCR; TCRdb has only the in-frame clones, and not every one. The table records about 130,000 clones, around three quarters of them present only once. Sequenced material: peripheral blood. The receptor source for this set is a human donor in a cohort sampled during active COVID-19.

The chain joins TRBV4-1 to TRBJ1-1; a possible D gene is TRBD1 (5 bases). CDR1 is MGHRA and CDR2 is YSYEKL in the germline V gene. This CDR3 is built from 15 residues. V was cut by 1 base and J by 8 bases, with 17 bases left in between. The CDR3 region has the DNA TGCGCCAGCAGCCAAGTTGGCACAGGCACCCCAGAAGCTTTCTTT. It encodes CASSQVGTGTPEAFF.

The genes are TRBV7-3 and TRBJ2-6; D not certain. Trimming took 5 bases from V and 4 from J, leaving 6 bases between them. The CDR3 contains 13 residues. Germline-derived CDR1 and CDR2 are SGHTA and FQGTGA. The CDR3: CASSLVGANVLTF. As DNA, the CDR3 is TGTGCCAGCAGCCTTGTCGGGGCCAACGTCCTGACTTTC.

The chain is built from TRBV25-1 and TRBJ2-7; perhaps TRBD1 as D (5 bases). Germline assignment: CDR1 MGHDK and CDR2 SYGVNS. Trimming cost V 2 bases and J 1 base, with 9 bases left between them. This CDR3 comprises 14 residues. In DNA, the CDR3 is TGTGCCAGCAGTGAACACAGGACATCCTACGAGCAGTACTTC. This gives the protein CASSEHRTSYEQYF.

This chain uses TRBV5-4 with TRBJ2-7; D is perhaps TRBD2 (5 bases). This CDR3 comprises 13 residues. V shed 1 base and J shed 2 bases, with 7 bases lying between them. Germline-derived CDR1 and CDR2 are SGHNT and YYREEE (reference sequence). CDR3 sequence: CASSLSGTYEQYF. The DNA for the CDR3 is TGTGCCAGCAGCTTGAGCGGTACCTACGAGCAGTACTTC.

V and J are TRBV15 and TRBJ2-4, with a weak D call TRBD2 (6 bases). This CDR3 comprises 17 residues. Germline CDR1 LNHNV, CDR2 YYDKDF (reference sequence). V lost 0 bases to trimming and J lost 7 bases, with 19 bases between them. CDR3 nucleotides: TGTGCCACCAGCAGAGATCAAAGGCTGGCAGGGAGGAACATTCAGTACTTC. It is translated as CATSRDQRLAGRNIQYF.

The chain employs TRBV19 and TRBJ2-5; maybe TRBD1 (8 bases). V lost 3 bases and J 5 bases, leaving 25 bases between the germline ends. Germline V CDR1 and CDR2: LNHDA, SQIVND (reference sequence). The CDR3 runs 18 residues. The CDR3 nucleotides are TGTGCCAGTAGTATGCAAGGCAGGGGGCGGGGGTTGGATGAGACCCAGTACTTC. It translates to CASSMQGRGRGLDETQYF.

V is TRBV9 and J is TRBJ2-2; D perhaps matches TRBD1 (6 bases). The V end was cut by 2 bases, the J end by 6 bases, with 14 bases between. The CDR3 length is 15 residues. Germline V gives CDR1 SGDLS, CDR2 YYNGEE. CDR3 amino acids: CASSVAQGRPGELFF. Here the CDR3 DNA reads TGTGCCAGCAGCGTGGCACAGGGAAGACCCGGGGAGCTGTTTTTT.

The chain is built from TRBV2 and TRBJ1-2; 11 bases fit TRBD1. The CDR3 extends over 14 amino acids. V shed 9 bases, J shed 6 bases, and the junction held 9 bases outside the gene matches. Per the germline V gene, CDR1 is SNHLY and CDR2 is FYNNEI. CDR3 region: CASGLDRGLDGYTF. The CDR3 nucleotides read TGTGCCAGTGGCCTGGACAGGGGGCTTGATGGCTACACCTTC.

The genes are TRBV7-9 and TRBJ2-5; TRBD1 matches 9 bases. CDR1 and CDR2 from the germline V gene are SEHNR and FQNEAQ (reference sequence). V lost 5 bases, J lost 5 bases, and 3 bases stayed unmatched. This CDR3 is 13 amino acids long. CDR3 residues: CASSLDRGETQYF. The CDR3 bases are TGTGCCAGCAGCCTGGACAGGGGTGAGACCCAGTACTTC.

The chain employs TRBV10-3 and TRBJ1-5; TRBD1 matches 7 bases. The CDR3 is 16 amino acids. The V and J ends lost 1 base and 10 bases, in that order; junction bases with no gene match: 13. Germline V lookup: CDR1 ENHRY, CDR2 SYGVKD. Here the CDR3 reads CAISEYPTGSGGPQHF. The CDR3 DNA follows: TGTGCCATCAGTGAGTATCCGACAGGGTCAGGTGGCCCCCAGCATTTT.